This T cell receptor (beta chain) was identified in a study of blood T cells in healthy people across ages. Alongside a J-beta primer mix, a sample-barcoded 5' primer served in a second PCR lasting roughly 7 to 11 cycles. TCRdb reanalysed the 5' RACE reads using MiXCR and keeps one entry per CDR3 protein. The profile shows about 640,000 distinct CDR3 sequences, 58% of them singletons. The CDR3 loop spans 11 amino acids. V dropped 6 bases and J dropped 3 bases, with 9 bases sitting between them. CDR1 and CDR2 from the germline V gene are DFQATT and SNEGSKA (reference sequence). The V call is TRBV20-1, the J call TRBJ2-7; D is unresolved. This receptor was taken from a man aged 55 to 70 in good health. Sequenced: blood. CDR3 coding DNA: TGCAGTGCCACAGACGGCTACGAGCAGTACTTC. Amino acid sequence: CSATDGYEQYF.